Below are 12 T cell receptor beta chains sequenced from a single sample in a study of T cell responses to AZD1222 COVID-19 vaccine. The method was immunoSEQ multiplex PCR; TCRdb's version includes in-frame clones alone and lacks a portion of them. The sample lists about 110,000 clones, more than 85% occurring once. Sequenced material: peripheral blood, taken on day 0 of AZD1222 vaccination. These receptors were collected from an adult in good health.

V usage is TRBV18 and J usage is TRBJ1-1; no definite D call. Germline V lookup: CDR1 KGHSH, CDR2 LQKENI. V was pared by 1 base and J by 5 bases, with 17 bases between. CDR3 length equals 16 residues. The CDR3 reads CASSPLSSGRHTEAFF. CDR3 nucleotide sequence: TGTGCCAGCTCACCACTAAGTTCCGGGCGACATACTGAAGCTTTCTTT.

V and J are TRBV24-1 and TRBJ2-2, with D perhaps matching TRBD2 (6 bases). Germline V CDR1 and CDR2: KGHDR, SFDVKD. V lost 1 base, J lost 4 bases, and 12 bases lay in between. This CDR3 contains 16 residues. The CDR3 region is CATSDLNTGVTGELFF. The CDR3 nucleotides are TGTGCCACCAGTGATTTAAATACGGGAGTCACCGGGGAGCTGTTTTTT.

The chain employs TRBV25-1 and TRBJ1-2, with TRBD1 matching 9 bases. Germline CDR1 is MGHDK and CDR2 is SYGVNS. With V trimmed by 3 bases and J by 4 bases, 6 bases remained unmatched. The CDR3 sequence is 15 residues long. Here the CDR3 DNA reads TGTGCCAGCAGTGAGCCGGGACAGGGTGCCTATGGCTACACCTTC. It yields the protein CASSEPGQGAYGYTF.

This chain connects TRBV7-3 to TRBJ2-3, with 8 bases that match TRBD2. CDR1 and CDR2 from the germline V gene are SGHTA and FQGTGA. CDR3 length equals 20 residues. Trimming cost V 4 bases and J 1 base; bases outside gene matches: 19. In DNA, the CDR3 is TGTGCCAGCAGCTCCCGCAGAGGGGCGGGGGGTCCCTTTCGCACAGATACGCAGTATTTT. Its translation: CASSSRRGAGGPFRTDTQYF.

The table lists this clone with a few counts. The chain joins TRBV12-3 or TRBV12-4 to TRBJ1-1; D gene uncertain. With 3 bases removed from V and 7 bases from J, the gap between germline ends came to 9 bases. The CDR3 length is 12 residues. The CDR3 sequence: CASSFVGGEAFF. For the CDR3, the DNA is TGTGCCAGCAGTTTTGTGGGCGGTGAAGCTTTCTTT.

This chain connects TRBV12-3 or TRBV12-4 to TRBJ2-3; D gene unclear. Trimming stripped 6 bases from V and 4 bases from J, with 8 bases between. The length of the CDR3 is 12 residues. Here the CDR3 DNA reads TGTGCCAGCAGACAGACGCCAGATACGCAGTATTTT. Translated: CASRQTPDTQYF.

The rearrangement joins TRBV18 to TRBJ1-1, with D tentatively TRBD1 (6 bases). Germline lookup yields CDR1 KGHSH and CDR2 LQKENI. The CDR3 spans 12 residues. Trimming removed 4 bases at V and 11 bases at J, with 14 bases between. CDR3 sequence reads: CASSRNRERAFF. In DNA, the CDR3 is TGTGCCAGCTCACGTAACAGGGAGAGGGCTTTCTTT.

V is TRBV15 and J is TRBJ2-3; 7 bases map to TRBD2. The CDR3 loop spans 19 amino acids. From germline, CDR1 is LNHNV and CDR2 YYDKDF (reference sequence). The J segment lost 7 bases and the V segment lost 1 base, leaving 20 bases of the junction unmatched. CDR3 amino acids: CATSRGGHIGAGPENTQYF. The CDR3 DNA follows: TGTGCCACCAGCAGAGGAGGTCACATAGGAGCGGGGCCCGAGAATACGCAGTATTTT. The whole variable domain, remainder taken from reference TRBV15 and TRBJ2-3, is DAMVIQNPRYQVTQFGKPVTLSCSQTLNHNVMYWYQQKSSQAPKLLFHYYDKDFNNEADTPDNFQSRRPNTSFCFLDIRSPGLGDTAMYLCATSRGGHIGAGPENTQYFGPGTRLTVL.

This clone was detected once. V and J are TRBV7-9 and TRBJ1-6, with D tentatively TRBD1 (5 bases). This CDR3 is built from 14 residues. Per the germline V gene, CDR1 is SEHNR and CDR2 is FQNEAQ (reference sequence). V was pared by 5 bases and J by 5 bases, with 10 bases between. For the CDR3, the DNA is TGTGCCAGCAGCATTGGACAAAATAATTCACCCCTCCACTTT. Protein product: CASSIGQNNSPLHF. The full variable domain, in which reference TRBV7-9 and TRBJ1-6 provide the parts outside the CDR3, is DTGVSQNPRHKITKRGQNVTFRCDPISEHNRLYWYRQTLGQGPEFLTYFQNEAQLEKSRLLSDRFSAERPKGSFSTLEIQRTEQGDSAMYLCASSIGQNNSPLHFGNGTRLTVT.

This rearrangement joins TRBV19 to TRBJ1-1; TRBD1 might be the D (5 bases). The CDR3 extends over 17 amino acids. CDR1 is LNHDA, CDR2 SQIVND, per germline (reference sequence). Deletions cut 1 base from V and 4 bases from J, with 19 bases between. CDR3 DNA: TGTGCCAGTAGTATAGCTGGGTTCGGGACTTCGCGCACTGAAGCTTTCTTT. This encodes CASSIAGFGTSRTEAFF.

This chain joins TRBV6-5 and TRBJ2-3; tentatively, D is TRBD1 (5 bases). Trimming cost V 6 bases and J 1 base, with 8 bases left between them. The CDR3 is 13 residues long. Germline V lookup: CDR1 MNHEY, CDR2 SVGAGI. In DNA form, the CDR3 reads TGTGCCAGCAGAGGGGCTGGCACAGATACGCAGTATTTT. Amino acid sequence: CASRGAGTDTQYF.

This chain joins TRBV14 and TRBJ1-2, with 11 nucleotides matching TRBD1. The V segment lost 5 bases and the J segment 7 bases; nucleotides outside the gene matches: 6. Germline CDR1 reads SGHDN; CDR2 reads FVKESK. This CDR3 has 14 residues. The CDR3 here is CASSGGQGAFGYTF. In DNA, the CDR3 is TGTGCCAGCAGCGGAGGACAGGGGGCTTTTGGCTACACCTTC.